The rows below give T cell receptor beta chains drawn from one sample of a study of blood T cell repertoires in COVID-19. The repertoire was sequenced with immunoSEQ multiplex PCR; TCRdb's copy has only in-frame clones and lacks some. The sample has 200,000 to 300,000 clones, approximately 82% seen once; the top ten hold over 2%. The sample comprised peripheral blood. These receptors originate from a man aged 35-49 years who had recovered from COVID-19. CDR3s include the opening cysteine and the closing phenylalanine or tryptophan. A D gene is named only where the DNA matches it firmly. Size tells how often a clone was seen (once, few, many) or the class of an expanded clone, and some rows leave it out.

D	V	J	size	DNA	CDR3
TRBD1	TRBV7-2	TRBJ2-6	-	TGTGCCAGCATCCCAACCCCGGGACAGTTGAGCTCTGGGGCCAACGTCCTGACTTTC	CASIPTPGQLSSGANVLTF
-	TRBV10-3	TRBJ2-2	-	TGTGCCATCAGTGGTTTGGCGGGTTCGAACACCGGGGAGCTGTTTTTT	CAISGLAGSNTGELFF
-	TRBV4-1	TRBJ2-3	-	TGCGCCAGCCGCCTGGGGCTAAACACAGATACGCAGTATTTT	CASRLGLNTDTQYF
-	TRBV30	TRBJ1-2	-	TGTGCCTGGAGTGTACTGGGAGCCGGTAACTATGGCTACACCTTC	CAWSVLGAGNYGYTF
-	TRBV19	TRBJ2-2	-	TGTGCCAGTAGTATGGGTACGGGGACCGGGGAGCTGTTTTTT	CASSMGTGTGELFF
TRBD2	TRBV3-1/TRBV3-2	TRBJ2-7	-	TGTGCCAGCAGCCAAGATGTTTTCAGCGGGGGGCTCCCCTACGAGCAGTACTTC	CASSQDVFSGGLPYEQYF
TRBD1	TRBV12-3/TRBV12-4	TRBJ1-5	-	TGTGCCAGCAGTTCACAGGGGAATCAGCCCCAGCATTTT	CASSSQGNQPQHF
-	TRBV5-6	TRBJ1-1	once	TGTGCCAGCAGCTTCATATCAGGGCACCCTAATGAAGCTTTCTTT	CASSFISGHPNEAFF
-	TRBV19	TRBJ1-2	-	TGTGCCAGTAGTATATCCGGGATATGGGGGCAAGGCTATGGCTACACCTTC	CASSISGIWGQGYGYTF
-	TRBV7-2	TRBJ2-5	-	TGTGCCAGCGCCAGGGTGAACGTGGAGACCCAGTACTTC	CASARVNVETQYF
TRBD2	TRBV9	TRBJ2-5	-	TGTGCCAGCAGCGAGACTAGCGGGTTACAAGAGACCCAGTACTTC	CASSETSGLQETQYF
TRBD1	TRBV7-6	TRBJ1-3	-	TGTGCCAGCAGCTTAGTTCCAGGGGGAACTGGAAACACCATATATTTT	CASSLVPGGTGNTIYF
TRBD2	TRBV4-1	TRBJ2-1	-	TGCGCCAGTGGGTTTTTCGCGGGGGGGCCGTATGAGCAGTTCTTC	CASGFFAGGPYEQFF
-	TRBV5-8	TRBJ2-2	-	TGTGCCAGCAACAAAAAACGACTAGGCCTGACCGGGGAGCTGTTTTTT	CASNKKRLGLTGELFF
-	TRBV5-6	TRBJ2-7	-	TGTGCCAGCAGCTGGAGAGGCTCCTACGAGCAGTACTTC	CASSWRGSYEQYF
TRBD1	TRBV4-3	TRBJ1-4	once	TGCGCCAGCAGCTACCTGACAGGGCCAACTAATGAAAAACTGTTTTTT	CASSYLTGPTNEKLFF
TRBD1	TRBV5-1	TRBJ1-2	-	TGCGCCAGCAGCTTGCAGGGGGCGGACTATGGCTACACCTTC	CASSLQGADYGYTF
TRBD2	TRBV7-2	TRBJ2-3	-	TGTGCCAGCAGCTTAGGAGGGACTAGAAATGGAGATACGCAGTATTTT	CASSLGGTRNGDTQYF
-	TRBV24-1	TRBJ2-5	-	TGTGCCACCAGTGACACCGGGGGAGCCGGGGAGACCCAGTACTTC	CATSDTGGAGETQYF
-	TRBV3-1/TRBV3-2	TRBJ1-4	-	TGTGCCAGCAGCCCTGACGGTGGAGGGGAAAAACTGTTTTTT	CASSPDGGGEKLFF
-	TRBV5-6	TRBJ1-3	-	TGTGCCAGCAGCTCCGCGAGGTGGTTCTCTGGAAACACCATATATTTT	CASSSARWFSGNTIYF
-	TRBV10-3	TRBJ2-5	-	TGTGCCATCAGTGAGTCGGCAGGGGAAGAGACCCAGTACTTC	CAISESAGEETQYF
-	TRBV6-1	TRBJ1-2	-	TGTGCCAGCAGTGAAATGGCGGTTTATGGCTACACCTTC	CASSEMAVYGYTF
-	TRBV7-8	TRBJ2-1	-	TGTGCCAGCAGCTTTAACAATGAGCAGTTCTTC	CASSFNNEQFF
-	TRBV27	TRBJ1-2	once	TGTGCCAGCAGTTTATTTGGCCTTCAGGGAACGGATGGCTACACCTTC	CASSLFGLQGTDGYTF
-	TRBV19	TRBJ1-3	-	TGTGCCAGTAGCCGGGGAGACTCTGGAAACACCATATATTTT	CASSRGDSGNTIYF
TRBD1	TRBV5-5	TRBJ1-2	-	TGTGCCAGCAGCTTAACAGGGGGCGTAGACTATGGCTACACCTTC	CASSLTGGVDYGYTF
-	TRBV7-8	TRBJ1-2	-	TGTGCCAGCAGCCCAGACAGGCCCTATGGCTACACCTTC	CASSPDRPYGYTF
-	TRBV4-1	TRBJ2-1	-	TGCGCCAGCAGCCAAGCGGAGCGGGCCAGCTCCTACAATGAGCAGTTCTTC	CASSQAERASSYNEQFF